The clone carrying this T cell receptor beta chain was picked up one time. The sample is drawn from a study of T cell changes during pregnancy in multiple sclerosis. TCRdb keeps only in-frame clones here, not all; method: immunoSEQ multiplex PCR. Here the sample spans around 55,000 clones, just under 90% being singletons. The sequence derives from a female donor with multiple sclerosis, enrolled in a pregnancy study. The sequencing used CD4+ T cells from peripheral blood mononuclear cells, collected in the first trimester of pregnancy.

The CDR3 bases are TGCGCCAGCAGGGGGGGACAGGGGAACGAGCAGTACTTC. It translates to CASRGGQGNEQYF. The chain is built from TRBV4-1 and TRBJ2-7; 10 positions agree with TRBD1. CDR3 length equals 13 residues. Germline loops: CDR1 MGHRA, CDR2 YSYEKL. The V segment lost 6 bases and the J segment 5 bases; nucleotides outside the gene matches: 4.